The rows below give T cell receptor beta chains drawn from one sample of a study of OX40 agonist ivuxolimab in advanced cancers. Using immunoSEQ multiplex PCR, the repertoire was profiled, and TCRdb retains in-frame clones only, with some absent. The sample comprises under 85,000 clones, 90% to 95% of which are singletons, and around 0.75% rests with the top ten. Specimen: CD4+ or CD8+ T cells sorted from blood, collected in a trial of the OX40 agonist ivuxolimab. These TCRs come from an adult with an advanced solid tumor such as melanoma, head and neck, liver or kidney cancer. CDR3s include the opening cysteine and the closing phenylalanine or tryptophan. D genes are given only for firm matches. Expanded clones are given a class, and other clones once, few, many or no size at all.

D | J | size | V | DNA | CDR3
NA | TRBJ1-1 | NA | TRBV5-1 | TGCGCCAGCAGCTCCCGAGGTGGGAACACTGAAGCTTTCTTT | CASSSRGGNTEAFF
NA | TRBJ2-3 | NA | TRBV2 | TGTGCCAGCAGTCGTGACCGAGATACGCAGTATTTT | CASSRDRDTQYF
TRBD2 | TRBJ2-1 | NA | TRBV27 | TGTGCCAGCACCCGAACCGGGACTAGAGTTTACAATGAGCAGTTCTTC | CASTRTGTRVYNEQFF
TRBD2 | TRBJ2-5 | NA | TRBV5-8 | TGTGCCAGCAGCGCACCGGGACTAGAAGAGACCCAGTACTTC | CASSAPGLEETQYF
NA | TRBJ1-5 | NA | TRBV4-1 | TGCGCCAGCAGTTCAACAGGGTGGGGTAGCAATCAGCCCCAGCATTTT | CASSSTGWGSNQPQHF
NA | TRBJ1-2 | few | TRBV29-1 | TGCAGCGTTGAAGGGACACCCTATGGCTACACCTTC | CSVEGTPYGYTF
TRBD1 | TRBJ1-6 | NA | TRBV19 | TGTGCCAGTAGTCCGGGACAGGCAAATTCACCCCTCCACTTT | CASSPGQANSPLHF
TRBD1 | TRBJ2-1 | NA | TRBV6-5 | TGTGCCAGCAGTTACTCGAAGTACAGGGGACCCAATGAGCAGTTCTTC | CASSYSKYRGPNEQFF
NA | TRBJ1-4 | NA | TRBV6-6 | TGTGCCAGCAGTTACTCGAAGCCTGAAAAACTGTTTTTT | CASSYSKPEKLFF
NA | TRBJ2-7 | NA | TRBV28 | TGTGCCAGCACCCAGGGACTCGCCCCCTACGAGCAGTACTTC | CASTQGLAPYEQYF
NA | TRBJ2-3 | NA | TRBV7-2 | TGTGCCAGCAGCCCTAGCACAGATACGCAGTATTTT | CASSPSTDTQYF
TRBD1 | TRBJ1-2 | NA | TRBV5-1 | TGCGCCAGCAGCTGGGACAGCCCCAACTATGGCTACACCTTC | CASSWDSPNYGYTF
TRBD2 | TRBJ2-1 | NA | TRBV7-2 | TGTGCCAGCAGCCTTAGCGGGAACTACAATGAGCAGTTCTTC | CASSLSGNYNEQFF
TRBD1 | TRBJ1-2 | NA | TRBV4-3 | TGCGCCAGCAGCCAAACTACCGGGACAGATTATGGCTACACCTTC | CASSQTTGTDYGYTF
NA | TRBJ1-4 | NA | TRBV28 | TGTGCCAGCAGTTCATCCCTGAAGGGAGGTAATGAAAAACTGTTTTTT | CASSSSLKGGNEKLFF
TRBD2 | TRBJ2-7 | NA | TRBV28 | TGTGCCAGCAAAAGCGGGAGGAAGTACGAGCAGTACTTC | CASKSGRKYEQYF
TRBD2 | TRBJ2-1 | NA | TRBV7-9 | TGTGCCAGCAGGGCCGGACTAGCGGGTCTGGGGAATGAGCAGTTCTTC | CASRAGLAGLGNEQFF
NA | TRBJ1-1 | once | TRBV6-1 | TGTGCCAGCAGGAACAGGGCAGAAGGCACTGAAGCTTTCTTT | CASRNRAEGTEAFF
NA | TRBJ2-5 | NA | TRBV6-1 | TGTGCCACCACCTTCAAGCGGGCGGAAGAGACCCAGTACTTC | CATTFKRAEETQYF
NA | TRBJ1-2 | NA | TRBV7-9 | TGTGCCAGCAGCTTAGGTTTGGGAGCCCAGGGGATTGGTGGCTACACCTTC | CASSLGLGAQGIGGYTF
NA | TRBJ1-1 | NA | TRBV15 | TGTGCCACCAGCAGAGCTCGGTCCATGAACACTGAAGCTTTCTTT | CATSRARSMNTEAFF
NA | TRBJ2-1 | once | TRBV28 | TGTGCCAGCAGCTTAACTAGTCGCCCTAAGAATGAGCAGTTCTTC | CASSLTSRPKNEQFF
NA | TRBJ2-6 | NA | TRBV7-9 | TGTGCCAGCAGCTTTGACAGATCCTCTGGGGCCAACGTCCTGACTTTC | CASSFDRSSGANVLTF
NA | TRBJ1-5 | once | TRBV7-8 | TGTGCCAGCAGCTTAGCAAAAGATAGCAATCAGCCCCAGCATTTT | CASSLAKDSNQPQHF
NA | TRBJ2-1 | NA | TRBV28 | TGTGCCAGCAGTTTTCCTGTCGGTGAGCAGTTCTTC | CASSFPVGEQFF
TRBD1 | TRBJ2-7 | NA | TRBV5-1 | TGCGCCAGCAGCCCGGACAGGGGTTGGGAGCAGTACTTC | CASSPDRGWEQYF
NA | TRBJ1-2 | once | TRBV18 | TGTGCCAGCTCACCACGAAGTGACACCTACTATGGCTACACCTTC | CASSPRSDTYYGYTF
NA | TRBJ2-2 | NA | TRBV4-3 | TGCGCCAGCAGCCAAGATGGGCAAATCTCCACCGGGGAGCTGTTTTTT | CASSQDGQISTGELFF
NA | TRBJ2-6 | NA | TRBV6-6 | TGTGCCAGCAGTTACAGTTTTCCTGGGGCCAACGTCCTGACTTTC | CASSYSFPGANVLTF
TRBD2 | TRBJ2-1 | NA | TRBV7-6 | TGTGCCAGCCGTAGCGGGCGTGAGCAGTTCTTC | CASRSGREQFF
NA | TRBJ1-5 | NA | TRBV27 | TGTGCCAGCAGTTTATCGGCGGGGTACCAGCCCCAGCATTTT | CASSLSAGYQPQHF
TRBD1 | TRBJ2-7 | once | TRBV28 | TGTGCCAGCAGTTTAGACAGGGCTTTGGTGGGCGAGCAGTACTTC | CASSLDRALVGEQYF
TRBD1 | TRBJ2-5 | NA | TRBV10-1 | TGCGCCAGCAGTGCCTCGACAGGGTTAGAGACCCAGTACTTC | CASSASTGLETQYF
TRBD2 | TRBJ2-1 | NA | TRBV11-3 | TGTGCCAGCAGCTCTAGCGGGCCTTACAATGAGCAGTTCTTC | CASSSSGPYNEQFF
TRBD2 | TRBJ2-1 | NA | TRBV7-9 | TGTGCCAGCAGCCGCCTACTAGCGGGATGGAGGAATGAGCAGTTCTTC | CASSRLLAGWRNEQFF
NA | TRBJ2-5 | NA | TRBV11-3 | TGTGCCAGCAGCTTAGACTTGGACCAGTACTTC | CASSLDLDQYF
NA | TRBJ2-1 | few | TRBV7-9 | TGTGCCAGCAAACAGCCACTCGGCGATGAGCAGTTCTTC | CASKQPLGDEQFF
NA | TRBJ1-5 | NA | TRBV28 | TGTGCCAGCAGTTATGCCATGTATCAGCCCCAGCATTTT | CASSYAMYQPQHF
TRBD1 | TRBJ1-1 | NA | TRBV7-8 | TGTGCCAGCAGCTTAAGGGACAGGCCTGAAGCTTTCTTT | CASSLRDRPEAFF
NA | TRBJ2-7 | NA | TRBV7-9 | TGTGCCAGCACCCCGTCGCTAGAACGAAACGAGCAGTACTTC | CASTPSLERNEQYF
TRBD2 | TRBJ2-5 | NA | TRBV5-4 | TGTGCCAGCAGCCTTGATTTGAGCGGGAGTTCCCCCCAGTACTTC | CASSLDLSGSSPQYF